Below, 9 T cell receptor beta chains from the same sample are listed, as sequenced in a study of identifying expanded T cells in peripheral blood (dated by TCRdb to between 2019 and 2020). The method behind the library was the immunoSEQ multiplex PCR assay. The immuneACCESS repertoire file appears here via TCRdb, limited to in-frame rearrangements. These files lack a portion of the clones; in checked studies, under half of the deficit traces to unresolved V genes, and the cause of the others is not known. For this sample the table gives about 78,000 clones, of which almost 85% were detected only once. 15% to 20% of the sample lies in the top ten. Sequencing input: blood. The receptors derive from a person aged 18 to 75 in good health.

The chain uses TRBV4-1 and TRBJ1-4; TRBD1 might be the D (6 bases). The CDR3 is 15 residues long. Germline V gene lookup returns CDR1 MGHRA and CDR2 YSYEKL. V lost 7 bases and J 0 bases, leaving 12 bases between the germline ends. This CDR3 is CASTPQGATNEKLFF. The DNA of the CDR3 is TGCGCCAGCACCCCACAGGGCGCAACTAATGAAAAACTGTTTTTT.

The rearrangement uses TRBV2 and TRBJ2-5; TRBD1 might be the D (5 bases). The germline gives CDR1 SNHLY, CDR2 FYNNEI. Trimming took 11 bases from V and 1 from J, leaving 17 bases between them. CDR3 size: 14 residues. DNA of the CDR3: TGTGCCGGGGTGAGGACACTTAGCCAAGAGACCCAGTACTTC. It is translated as CAGVRTLSQETQYF.

The chain links TRBV7-2 to TRBJ2-7; no clear D gene. Looked up from germline, CDR1 is SGHTA and CDR2 is FQGNSA. V shed 1 base and J shed 2 bases, with 9 bases lying between them. The CDR3 length is 14 residues. The CDR3 protein is CASSLVVSTYEQYF. The CDR3 nucleotides read TGTGCCAGCAGCTTAGTCGTTAGTACCTACGAGCAGTACTTC.

The chain carries TRBV5-8 and TRBJ2-7, with unresolved D. This CDR3 region has 13 residues. Germline CDR1 and CDR2: SGHTS and YDEGEE. V dropped 0 bases and J dropped 6 bases, with 10 bases sitting between them. CDR3 amino acids: CASSLGPVSEQYF. The CDR3 nucleotides are TGTGCCAGCAGCTTGGGACCCGTATCCGAGCAGTACTTC.

This chain uses TRBV5-5 with TRBJ1-2; a weak D match, TRBD1 (5 bases). CDR3 size: 16 residues. The germline V and J ends were trimmed by 7 bases and 4 bases, with 23 bases remaining between them. CDR1 and CDR2 from the germline V gene are SGHKS and YYEKEE (reference sequence). CDR3: CASFEPRGEGAYGYTF. The CDR3 nucleotides are TGTGCCAGCTTCGAACCCCGGGGCGAAGGGGCCTATGGCTACACCTTC.

CDR3 sequence: CASSLTASGANTQYF. In nucleotides, the CDR3 is TGTGCCAGCAGCTTAACTGCCAGCGGAGCAAATACGCAGTATTTT. The chain has TRBV7-3 and TRBJ2-3, with TRBD2 as a possible D gene (5 bases). The V end lost 0 bases, the J end lost 7 bases, and 14 bases lay between the germline ends. The length of the CDR3 is 15 residues. Germline-derived CDR1 and CDR2 are SGHTA and FQGTGA.

The J gene is TRBJ2-1, the V gene TRBV7-8; 9 bases map to TRBD1. The CDR3 consists of 15 residues. CDR1 SGHVS and CDR2 FQNEAQ come from the germline V gene. The ends lost 5 bases at V and 5 bases at J; junction bases unmatched: 7. The CDR3 loop is CASSPRWDRDNEQFF. For the CDR3, the DNA is TGTGCCAGCAGCCCACGATGGGACAGGGACAATGAGCAGTTCTTC.

The J gene is TRBJ1-2, the V gene TRBV7-2; D gene ambiguous. Germline V gene sequence: CDR1 SGHTA, CDR2 FQGNSA. The CDR3 extends over 13 amino acids. The V end lost 3 bases, the J end lost 4 bases, and 9 bases lay between the germline ends. This CDR3 reads CASSFDSLYGYTF. In DNA form, the CDR3 reads TGTGCCAGCAGCTTCGACTCCCTCTATGGCTACACCTTC.

The chain uses TRBV6-1 and TRBJ2-3; 14 bases are a match to TRBD2. The V and J ends lost 4 bases and 4 bases, in that order; junction bases with no gene match: 1. Germline V gene sequence: CDR1 MNHNS, CDR2 SASEGT. CDR3 length: 15 residues. Here the CDR3 DNA reads TGTGCCAGCAGTGGACTAGCGGGAGGGCCAGATACGCAGTATTTT. Translation: CASSGLAGGPDTQYF.